Only one count was recorded for the clone carrying this T cell receptor (beta chain). In germline, CDR1 is SGDLS, CDR2 YYNGEE. J gave up 7 bases and V 3 bases, and 12 bases lay outside the gene matches. CDR3 length: 16 residues. Produced via immunoSEQ multiplex PCR; TCRdb's table is partial and in-frame only. The profile shows some 150,000 clones, about nine tenths of them singletons. This sample is part of a study of cytomegalovirus exposure and HLA in healthy donors. Sequencing used PBMCs. The sequence was collected from a young man in good health and CMV-seropositive. The gene calls are TRBV9 and TRBJ1-1; TRBD1 agrees at 10 bases. DNA for the CDR3: TGTGCCAGCAGCGAGCCGGGACAGGGGCTCTCGGATGAAGCTTTCTTT. This codes for CASSEPGQGLSDEAFF.